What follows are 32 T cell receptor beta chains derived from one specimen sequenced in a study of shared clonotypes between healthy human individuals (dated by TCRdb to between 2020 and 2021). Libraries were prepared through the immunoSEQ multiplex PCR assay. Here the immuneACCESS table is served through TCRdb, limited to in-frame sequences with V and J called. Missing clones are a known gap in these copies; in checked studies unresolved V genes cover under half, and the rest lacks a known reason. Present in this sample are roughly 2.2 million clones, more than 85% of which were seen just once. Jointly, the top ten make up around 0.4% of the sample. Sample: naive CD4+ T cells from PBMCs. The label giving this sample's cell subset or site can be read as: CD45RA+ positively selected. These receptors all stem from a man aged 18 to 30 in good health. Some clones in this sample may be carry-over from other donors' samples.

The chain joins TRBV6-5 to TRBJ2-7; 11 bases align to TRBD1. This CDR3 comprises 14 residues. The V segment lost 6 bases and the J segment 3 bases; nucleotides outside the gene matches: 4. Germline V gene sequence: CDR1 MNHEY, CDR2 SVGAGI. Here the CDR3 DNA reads TGTGCCAGCAGAACCGGGACAGGGGGCTACGAGCAGTACTTC. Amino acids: CASRTGTGGYEQYF.

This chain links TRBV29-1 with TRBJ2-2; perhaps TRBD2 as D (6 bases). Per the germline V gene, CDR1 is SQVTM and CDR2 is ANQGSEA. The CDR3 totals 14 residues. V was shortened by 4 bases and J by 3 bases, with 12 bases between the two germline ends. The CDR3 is CSVAGGIDTGELFF. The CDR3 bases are TGCAGCGTTGCTGGAGGGATTGACACCGGGGAGCTGTTTTTT.

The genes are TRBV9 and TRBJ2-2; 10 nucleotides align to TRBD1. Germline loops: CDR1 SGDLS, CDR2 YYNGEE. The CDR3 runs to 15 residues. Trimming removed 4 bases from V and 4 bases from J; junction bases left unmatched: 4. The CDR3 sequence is CASSIGQGVTGELFF. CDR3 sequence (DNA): TGTGCCAGCAGCATAGGACAGGGGGTCACCGGGGAGCTGTTTTTT. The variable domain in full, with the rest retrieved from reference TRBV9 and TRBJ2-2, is DSGVTQTPKHLITATGQRVTLRCSPRSGDLSVYWYQQSLDQGLQFLIQYYNGEERAKGNILERFSAQQFPDLHSELNLSSLELGDSALYFCASSIGQGVTGELFFGEGSRLTVL.

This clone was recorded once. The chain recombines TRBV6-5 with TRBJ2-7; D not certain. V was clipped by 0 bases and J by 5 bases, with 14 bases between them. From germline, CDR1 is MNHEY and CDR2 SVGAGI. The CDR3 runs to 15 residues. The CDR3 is CASSYSFQNRNEQYF. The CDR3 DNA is TGTGCCAGCAGTTACTCGTTCCAAAACCGCAACGAGCAGTACTTC.

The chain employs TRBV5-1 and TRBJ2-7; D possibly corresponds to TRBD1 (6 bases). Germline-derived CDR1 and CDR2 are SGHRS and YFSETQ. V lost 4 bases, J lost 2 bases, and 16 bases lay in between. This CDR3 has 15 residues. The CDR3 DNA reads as TGCGCCAGCAGCGACCCCGGGACACGCCCCTACGAGCAGTACTTC. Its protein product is CASSDPGTRPYEQYF.

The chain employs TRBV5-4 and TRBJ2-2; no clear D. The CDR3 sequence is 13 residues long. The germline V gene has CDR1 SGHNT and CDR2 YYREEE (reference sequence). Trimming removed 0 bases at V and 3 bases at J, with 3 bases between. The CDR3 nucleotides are TGTGCCAGCAGCTTGGGGGACACCGGGGAGCTGTTTTTT. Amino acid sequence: CASSLGDTGELFF.

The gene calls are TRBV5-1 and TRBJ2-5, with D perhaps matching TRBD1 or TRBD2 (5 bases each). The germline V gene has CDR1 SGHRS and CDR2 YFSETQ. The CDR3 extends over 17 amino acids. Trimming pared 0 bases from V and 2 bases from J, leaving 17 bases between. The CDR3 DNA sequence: TGCGCCAGCAGCTTGGGGTTTTTGGGGACCCAACAAGAGACCCAGTACTTC. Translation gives CASSLGFLGTQQETQYF.

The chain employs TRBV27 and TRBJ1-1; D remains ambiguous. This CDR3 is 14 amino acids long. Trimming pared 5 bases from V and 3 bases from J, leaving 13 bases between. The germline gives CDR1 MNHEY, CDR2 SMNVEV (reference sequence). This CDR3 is CASSRERRDTEAFF. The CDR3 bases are TGTGCCAGCAGTCGAGAGAGGCGCGACACTGAAGCTTTCTTT.

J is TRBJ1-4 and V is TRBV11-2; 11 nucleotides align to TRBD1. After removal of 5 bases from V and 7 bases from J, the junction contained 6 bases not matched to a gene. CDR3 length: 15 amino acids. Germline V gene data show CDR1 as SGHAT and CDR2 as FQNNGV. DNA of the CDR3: TGTGCCAGCAGCCCACCGGGACAGGGGGGTGAAAAACTGTTTTTT. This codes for CASSPPGQGGEKLFF.

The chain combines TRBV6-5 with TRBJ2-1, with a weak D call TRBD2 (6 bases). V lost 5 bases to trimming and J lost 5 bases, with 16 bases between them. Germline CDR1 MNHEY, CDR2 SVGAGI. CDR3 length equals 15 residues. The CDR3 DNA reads TGTGCCAGCAGTCCCTCGTGGGGACTGAACAATGAGCAGTTCTTC. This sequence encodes CASSPSWGLNNEQFF.

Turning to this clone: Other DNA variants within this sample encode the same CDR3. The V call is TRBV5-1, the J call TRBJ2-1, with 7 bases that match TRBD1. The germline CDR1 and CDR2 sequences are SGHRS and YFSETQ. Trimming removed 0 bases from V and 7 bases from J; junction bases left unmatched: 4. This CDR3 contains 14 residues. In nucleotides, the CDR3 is TGCGCCAGCAGCTTGGGACAGGGTGGTAATGAGCAGTTCTTC. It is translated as CASSLGQGGNEQFF.

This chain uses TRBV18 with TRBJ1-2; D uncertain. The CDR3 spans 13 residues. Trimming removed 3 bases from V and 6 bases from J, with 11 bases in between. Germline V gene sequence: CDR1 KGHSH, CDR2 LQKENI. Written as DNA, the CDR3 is TGTGCCAGCTCACCCCCAAGCAGGAATGGCTACACCTTC. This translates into CASSPPSRNGYTF.

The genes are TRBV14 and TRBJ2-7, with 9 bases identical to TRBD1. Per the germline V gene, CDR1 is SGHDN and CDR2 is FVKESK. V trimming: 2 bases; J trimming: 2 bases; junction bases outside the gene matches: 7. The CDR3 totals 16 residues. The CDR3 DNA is TGTGCCAGCAGCCAACGGGGGACAGGGAGAACCTACGAGCAGTACTTC. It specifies CASSQRGTGRTYEQYF.

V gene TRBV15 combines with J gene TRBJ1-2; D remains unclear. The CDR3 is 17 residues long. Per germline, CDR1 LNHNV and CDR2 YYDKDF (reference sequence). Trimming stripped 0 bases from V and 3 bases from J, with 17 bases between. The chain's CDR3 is CATSRDLGERAYYGYTF. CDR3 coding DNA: TGTGCCACCAGCAGAGATCTGGGAGAGAGGGCCTACTATGGCTACACCTTC.

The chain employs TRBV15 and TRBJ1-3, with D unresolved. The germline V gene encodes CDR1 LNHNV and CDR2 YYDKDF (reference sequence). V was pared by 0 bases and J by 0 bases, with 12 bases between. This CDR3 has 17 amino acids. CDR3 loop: CATSRDRAPPSGNTIYF. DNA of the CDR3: TGTGCCACCAGCAGAGATAGGGCGCCCCCCTCTGGAAACACCATATATTTT.

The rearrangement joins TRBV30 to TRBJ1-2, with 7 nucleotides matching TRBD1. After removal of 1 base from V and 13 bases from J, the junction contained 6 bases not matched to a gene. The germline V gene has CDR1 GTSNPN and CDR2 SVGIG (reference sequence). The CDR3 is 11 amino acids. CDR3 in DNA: TGTGCCTGGAGTGACAGGGGAGGGACCACCTTC. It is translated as CAWSDRGGTTF.

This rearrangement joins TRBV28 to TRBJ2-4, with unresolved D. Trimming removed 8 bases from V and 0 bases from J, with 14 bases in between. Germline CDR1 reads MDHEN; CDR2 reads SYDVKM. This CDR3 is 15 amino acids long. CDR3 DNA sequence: TGTGCCAGCGGTACAGCAGAACTAGCCAAAAACATTCAGTACTTC. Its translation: CASGTAELAKNIQYF. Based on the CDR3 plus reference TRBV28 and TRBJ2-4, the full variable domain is DVKVTQSSRYLVKRTGEKVFLECVQDMDHENMFWYRQDPGLGLRLIYFSYDVKMKEKGDIPEGYSVSREKKERFSLILESASTNQTSMYLCASGTAELAKNIQYFGAGTRLSVL.

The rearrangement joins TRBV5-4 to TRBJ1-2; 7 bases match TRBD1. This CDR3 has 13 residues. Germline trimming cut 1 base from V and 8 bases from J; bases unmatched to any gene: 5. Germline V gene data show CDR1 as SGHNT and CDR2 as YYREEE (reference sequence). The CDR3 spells CASSLKGARGYTF. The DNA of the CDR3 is TGTGCCAGCAGCTTGAAGGGGGCGCGAGGCTACACCTTC.

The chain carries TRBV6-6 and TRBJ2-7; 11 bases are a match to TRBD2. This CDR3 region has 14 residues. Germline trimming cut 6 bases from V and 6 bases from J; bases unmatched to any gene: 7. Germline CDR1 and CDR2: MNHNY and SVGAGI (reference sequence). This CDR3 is CASSIAGGPLEQYF. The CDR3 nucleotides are TGTGCCAGCAGCATAGCGGGAGGGCCTCTCGAGCAGTACTTC.

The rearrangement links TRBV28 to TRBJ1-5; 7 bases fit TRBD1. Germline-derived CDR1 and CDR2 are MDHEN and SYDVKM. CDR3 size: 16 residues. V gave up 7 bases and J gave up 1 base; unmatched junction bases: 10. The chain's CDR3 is CASNLRQGWSNQPQHF. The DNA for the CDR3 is TGTGCCAGCAACCTTCGACAGGGCTGGAGCAATCAGCCCCAGCATTTT.

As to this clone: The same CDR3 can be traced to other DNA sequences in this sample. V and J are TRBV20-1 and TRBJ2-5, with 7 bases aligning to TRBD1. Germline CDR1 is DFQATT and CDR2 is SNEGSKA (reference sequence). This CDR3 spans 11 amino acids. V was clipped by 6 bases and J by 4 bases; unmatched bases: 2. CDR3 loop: CSAGDRETQYF. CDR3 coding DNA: TGCAGTGCGGGGGACAGAGAGACCCAGTACTTC.

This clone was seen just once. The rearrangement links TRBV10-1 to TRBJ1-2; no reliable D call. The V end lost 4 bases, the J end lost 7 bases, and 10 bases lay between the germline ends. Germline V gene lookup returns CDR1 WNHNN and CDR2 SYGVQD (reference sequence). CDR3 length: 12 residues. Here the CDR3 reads CASSGITPGYTF. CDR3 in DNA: TGCGCCAGCAGTGGCATTACACCTGGCTACACCTTC.

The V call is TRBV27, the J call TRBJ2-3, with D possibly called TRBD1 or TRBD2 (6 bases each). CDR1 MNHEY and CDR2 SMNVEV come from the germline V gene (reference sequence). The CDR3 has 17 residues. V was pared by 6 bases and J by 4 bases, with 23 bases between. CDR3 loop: CASRRLWGREMPDTQYF. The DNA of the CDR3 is TGTGCCAGCAGGCGCCTTTGGGGGCGGGAAATGCCAGATACGCAGTATTTT.

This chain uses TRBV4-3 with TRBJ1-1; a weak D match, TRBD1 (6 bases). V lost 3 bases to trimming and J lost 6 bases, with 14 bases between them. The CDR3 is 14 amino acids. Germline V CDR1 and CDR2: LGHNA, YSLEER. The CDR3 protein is CASSQGRGWSEAFF. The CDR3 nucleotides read TGCGCCAGCAGCCAGGGTAGGGGGTGGTCTGAAGCTTTCTTT.

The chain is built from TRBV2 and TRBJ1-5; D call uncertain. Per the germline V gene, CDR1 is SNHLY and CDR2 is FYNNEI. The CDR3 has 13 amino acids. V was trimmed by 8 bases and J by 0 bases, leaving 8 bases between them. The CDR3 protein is CASLGDSNQPQHF. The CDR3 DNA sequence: TGTGCCAGCCTCGGGGATAGCAATCAGCCCCAGCATTTT.

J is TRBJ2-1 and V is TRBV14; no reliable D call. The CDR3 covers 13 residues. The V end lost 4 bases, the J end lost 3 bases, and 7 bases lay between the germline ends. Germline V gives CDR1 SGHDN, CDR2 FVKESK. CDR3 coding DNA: TGTGCCAGCAGCCCACAATACTACAATGAGCAGTTCTTC. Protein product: CASSPQYYNEQFF.

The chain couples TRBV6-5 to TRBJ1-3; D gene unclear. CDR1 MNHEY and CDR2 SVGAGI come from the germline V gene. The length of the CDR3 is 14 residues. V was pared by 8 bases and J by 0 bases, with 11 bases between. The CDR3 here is CASQKLSSGNTIYF. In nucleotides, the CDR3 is TGTGCCAGCCAAAAGTTGAGCTCTGGAAACACCATATATTTT.

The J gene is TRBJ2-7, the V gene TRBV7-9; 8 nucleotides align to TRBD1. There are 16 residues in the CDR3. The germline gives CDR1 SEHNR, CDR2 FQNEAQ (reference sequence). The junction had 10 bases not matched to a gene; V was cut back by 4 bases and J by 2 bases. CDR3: CASSYRQGFGPYEQYF. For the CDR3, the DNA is TGTGCCAGCAGCTACAGACAGGGGTTCGGCCCCTACGAGCAGTACTTC.

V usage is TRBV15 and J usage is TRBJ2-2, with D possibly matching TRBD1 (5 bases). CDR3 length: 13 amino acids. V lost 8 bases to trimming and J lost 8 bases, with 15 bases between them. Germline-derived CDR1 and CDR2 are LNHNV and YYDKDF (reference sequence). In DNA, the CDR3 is TGTGCCACCGAATCAAGGGGCGTTGGGGAGCTGTTTTTT. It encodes CATESRGVGELFF.

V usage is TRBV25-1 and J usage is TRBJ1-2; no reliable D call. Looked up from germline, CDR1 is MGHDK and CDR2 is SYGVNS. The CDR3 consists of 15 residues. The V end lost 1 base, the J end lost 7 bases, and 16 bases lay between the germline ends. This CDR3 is CASSESGGRVGGYTF. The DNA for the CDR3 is TGTGCCAGCAGTGAATCCGGAGGGCGAGTCGGTGGCTACACCTTC.

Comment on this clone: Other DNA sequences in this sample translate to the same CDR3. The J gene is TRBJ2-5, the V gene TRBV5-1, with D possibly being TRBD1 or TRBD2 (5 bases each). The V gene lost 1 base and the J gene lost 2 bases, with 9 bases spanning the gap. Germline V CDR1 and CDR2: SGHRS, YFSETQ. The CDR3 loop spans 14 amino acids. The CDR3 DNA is TGCGCCAGCAGCTTGCTTGGGGGTCAAGAGACCCAGTACTTC. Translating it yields CASSLLGGQETQYF.

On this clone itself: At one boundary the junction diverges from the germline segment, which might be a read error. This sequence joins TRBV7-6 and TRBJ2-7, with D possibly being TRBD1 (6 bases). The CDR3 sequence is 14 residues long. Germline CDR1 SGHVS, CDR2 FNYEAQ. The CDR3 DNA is TGTGCCAGTCTAGCTGGGACAACGTCCTCCGAGCAGTACTTC. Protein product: CASLAGTTSSEQYF.